These 16 T cell receptor beta chains were sequenced from one sample in a study of preoperative IRX-2 immunotherapy in early breast cancer. Generated by immunoSEQ multiplex PCR, the TCRdb table keeps only in-frame clones and is missing some. The sample records 23,000 or so clones, roughly nine tenths being singletons. Specified treatment: preoperative locoregional IRX-2 cytokine immunotherapy. Source: tumor tissue, taken after IRX-2 immunotherapy. These receptors came from a human donor with breast cancer.

This clone occurred once. V is TRBV5-6 and J is TRBJ2-7, with D maybe TRBD1 (6 bases). Trimming removed 0 bases from V and 5 bases from J, with 18 bases in between. Germline CDR1 reads SGHDT; CDR2 reads YYEEEE. The CDR3 spans 16 residues. CDR3 nucleotide sequence: TGTGCCAGCAGCTTGGCCGGAGCACAGGGTGCCCACGAGCAGTACTTC. The encoded protein is CASSLAGAQGAHEQYF. The full variable domain, rest sourced from reference TRBV5-6 and TRBJ2-7, is DAGVTQSPTHLIKTRGQQVTLRCSPKSGHDTVSWYQQALGQGPQFIFQYYEEEERQRGNFPDRFSGHQFPNYSSELNVNALLLGDSALYLCASSLAGAQGAHEQYFGPGTRLTVT.

This clone was seen a single time. The chain combines TRBV29-1 with TRBJ1-2, with 9 positions matching TRBD1. J gave up 2 bases and V 3 bases, and 4 bases lay outside the gene matches. Per the germline V gene, CDR1 is SQVTM and CDR2 is ANQGSEA. This CDR3 comprises 14 residues. The CDR3 DNA follows: TGCAGCGTTGATGGGGGACAGGGAAACTATGGCTACACCTTC. It codes for CSVDGGQGNYGYTF.

The gene calls are TRBV6-5 and TRBJ2-2; D remains unclear. Germline assignment: CDR1 MNHEY and CDR2 SVGAGI. CDR3 length: 12 amino acids. V was clipped by 5 bases and J by 2 bases, with 3 bases between them. The CDR3 spells CASSINTGELFF. CDR3 DNA sequence: TGTGCCAGCAGTATAAACACCGGGGAGCTGTTTTTT.

This clone was observed a handful of times. This chain links TRBV5-6 with TRBJ2-1; TRBD2 is a possible D gene (6 bases). The V gene's germline CDR1 is SGHDT and CDR2 YYEEEE. The V gene lost 0 bases and the J gene lost 2 bases, with 9 bases spanning the gap. The CDR3 runs to 15 residues. The CDR3 DNA is TGTGCCAGCAGCTTGGGGGCGGGGCCCTACAATGAGCAGTTCTTC. This sequence encodes CASSLGAGPYNEQFF.

The chain recombines TRBV4-1 with TRBJ2-3, with a tentative D call TRBD2 (5 bases). The germline V gene encodes CDR1 MGHRA and CDR2 YSYEKL. The CDR3 covers 16 residues. Deletions cut 1 base from V and 3 bases from J, with 14 bases between. The DNA of the CDR3 is TGCGCCAGCAGCCAAGGTTGGTCTAGCAGGACAGATACGCAGTATTTT. It specifies CASSQGWSSRTDTQYF.

The chain is built from TRBV13 and TRBJ2-1; the D gene is possibly TRBD2 (9 bases). The CDR3 runs to 20 residues. Per germline, CDR1 PRHDT and CDR2 FYEKMQ (reference sequence). Between the trimmed V and J ends, which lost 5 bases and 1 base, there was a span of 27 bases. CDR3 sequence: CASSPLVGTGTSGSYNEQFF. CDR3 in DNA: TGTGCCAGCAGCCCGTTGGTGGGGACAGGAACTAGCGGGTCCTACAATGAGCAGTTCTTC.

The genes are TRBV5-1 and TRBJ1-1; D is perhaps TRBD1 (5 bases). The length of the CDR3 is 15 residues. Trimming removed 1 base from V and 4 bases from J, with 14 bases in between. The germline V gene encodes CDR1 SGHRS and CDR2 YFSETQ. For the CDR3, the DNA is TGCGCCAGCAGCTTGCCAGGGTTGAGGAGCACTGAAGCTTTCTTT. This sequence encodes CASSLPGLRSTEAFF. Filled out from reference TRBV5-1 and TRBJ1-1, the complete variable domain reads KAGVTQTPRYLIKTRGQQVTLSCSPISGHRSVSWYQQTPGQGLQFLFEYFSETQRNKGNFPGRFSGRQFSNSRSEMNVSTLELGDSALYLCASSLPGLRSTEAFFGQGTRLTVV.

On this clone itself: The junction shows a germline mismatch at one end, possibly a read error. The J gene is TRBJ1-1, the V gene TRBV18; D may be TRBD1 (5 bases). Germline V lookup: CDR1 KGHSH, CDR2 LQKENI. This CDR3 region has 13 residues. Here the CDR3 DNA reads TGTGCCACCTCAGGGTTGAGGGACACTGAAGCTTTCTTT. This encodes CATSGLRDTEAFF.

This clone was picked up one time. CDR3 sequence (DNA): TGTGCCACCAGCAGCAGAACGCTAGCGGGAGACTACGAGCAGTACTTC. It is translated as CATSSRTLAGDYEQYF. The V gene is TRBV15, the J gene TRBJ2-7; 10 bases agree with TRBD2. J gave up 3 bases and V 3 bases, and 8 bases lay outside the gene matches. The CDR3 length is 16 residues. The germline gives CDR1 LNHNV, CDR2 YYDKDF (reference sequence).

This chain links TRBV4-3 with TRBJ2-7, with D possibly TRBD1 on 5 matching bases. Germline CDR1 is LGHNA and CDR2 is YSLEER. V lost 0 bases and J 3 bases, leaving 9 bases between the germline ends. CDR3 length equals 14 residues. The CDR3 loop reads CASSQDARDYEQYF. Written as DNA, the CDR3 is TGCGCCAGCAGCCAAGATGCCAGGGACTACGAGCAGTACTTC.

CDR3 sequence: CASSAGQYNTEAFF. In nucleotides, the CDR3 is TGTGCCAGCAGTGCGGGACAGTATAACACTGAAGCTTTCTTT. The chain has TRBV2 and TRBJ1-1, with 7 bases identical to TRBD1. The trim removed 4 bases at V and 2 bases at J, leaving 4 bases unmatched. Germline V gives CDR1 SNHLY, CDR2 FYNNEI. The CDR3 totals 14 residues.

The rearrangement links TRBV7-7 to TRBJ2-2, with 7 bases that match TRBD2. Trimming took 5 bases from V and 2 from J; bases not matched to a gene: 11. The CDR3 spans 17 residues. Germline values: CDR1 SSHAT, CDR2 FNYEAQ (reference sequence). CDR3 nucleotide sequence: TGTGCCAGCAGCCTCCAACTAGCGACCATTAACACCGGGGAGCTGTTTTTT. Amino acid sequence: CASSLQLATINTGELFF.

This chain uses TRBV2 with TRBJ2-1; 9 nucleotides line up with TRBD2. V dropped 3 bases and J dropped 15; count of bases not matched to a gene: 3. The CDR3 sequence is 11 residues long. Germline assignment: CDR1 SNHLY and CDR2 FYNNEI. The CDR3, as DNA: TGTGCCAGCAGTGACGGCGGGAGGGGGTTCTTC. Translated: CASSDGGRGFF.

V gene TRBV28 combines with J gene TRBJ1-5; maybe TRBD1 (6 bases). CDR1 and CDR2 from the germline V gene are MDHEN and SYDVKM. This CDR3 contains 12 residues. Trimming took 4 bases from V and 9 from J, leaving 10 bases between them. CDR3 amino acids: CASSSGGGPQHF. DNA of the CDR3: TGTGCCAGCAGTTCGGGAGGGGGGCCCCAGCATTTT.

The rearrangement joins TRBV10-3 to TRBJ2-2; 14 bases map to TRBD2. There are 18 residues in the CDR3. In germline, CDR1 is ENHRY, CDR2 SYGVKD. V trimming: 8 bases; J trimming: 0 bases; junction bases outside the gene matches: 8. As DNA, the CDR3 is TGTGCCATCCGCCGGACTAGCGGGGGGTCGTCGAACACCGGGGAGCTGTTTTTT. Translation gives CAIRRTSGGSSNTGELFF.

The V and J genes are TRBV7-8 and TRBJ2-1; 8 bases are a match to TRBD2. Germline CDR1 and CDR2: SGHVS and FQNEAQ. This CDR3 is 15 amino acids long. Trimming removed 6 bases from V and 4 bases from J; junction bases left unmatched: 8. The CDR3 sequence is CASSYGLARYNEQFF. The CDR3 region has the DNA TGTGCCAGCAGTTACGGACTAGCAAGGTACAATGAGCAGTTCTTC.